The clone carrying this T cell receptor (beta chain) was recorded many times. Its antigen is not identified. Each CDR3 protein gets one entry after TCRdb re-called the 5' RACE reads with MiXCR. Counted here are 300,000 to 400,000 distinct CDR3 sequences, more than 9% occurring once; the ten biggest clones make up around 7.8%. V lost 4 bases and J lost 7; bases outside the gene matches: 9. The CDR3 spans 15 residues. CDR1 and CDR2 from the germline V gene are SGHKS and YYEKEE (reference sequence). The sample is drawn from a study of identical twins. Findings and limits, study-wide: Cross-sectional statistics, not tracking of the same donors, supported the conclusions. Twin sharing of out-of-frame TCR alpha was underestimated by models in monozygotic pairs.

These data were also filed under a second study, of yellow fever vaccine responses in identical twins.

The TCR originated in a woman aged 18 to 35 in good health. The chain joins TRBV5-5 to TRBJ2-7; 12 bases are shared with TRBD2. The sample was CD8+ T cells sorted from blood. CDR3 DNA sequence: TGTGCCAGCAGCGCCGGGACTAGCGGGTATAGAGAGCAGTACTTC. Its translation: CASSAGTSGYREQYF.